This TCR beta chain stems from a study of CD8+CD57+ T cells in acquired aplastic anemia. General study results and limits: CD8+ Simpson's diversity did not differ significantly between patients and controls. Between patients and controls, around 31 CD8+ CDR3 sequences were found in common.

This clonotype was observed many times. Its antigen is currently unknown. Using genomic DNA as the template, TCR beta VDJ and CDR3 profiling was carried out. In TCRdb, the reads were re-called with MiXCR into one record per CDR3 protein. This repertoire shows about 250,000 distinct CDR3 sequences, about 44% found once; its top ten account for over 7.5%. Those patients picked for sequencing had displayed CD8+CD57+ cell expansion on flow cytometry. The clonotype comes from a human donor with aplastic anemia. Sequencing input: sorted CD4+, CD8+, or CD8+CD57+ T cells (not recorded which) from PBMCs.

The DNA of the CDR3 is TGTGCCAGCAGCTTAATGAACAGGGGAGCGTCACCCCTCCACTTT. Protein product: CASSLMNRGASPLHF. V usage is TRBV7-3 and J usage is TRBJ1-6; 7 bases agree with TRBD1. The CDR3 extends over 15 amino acids. V was clipped by 1 base and J by 10 bases; unmatched bases: 7. CDR1 and CDR2 from the germline V gene are SGHTA and FQGTGA.